The sequence of this T cell receptor beta chain was determined in a study of monozygotic twins with cystic fibrosis. Here immunoSEQ multiplex PCR was the method, and the copy in TCRdb shows in-frame clones only, minus some. The table shows tens of thousands of clones, with under 70% occurring only once. The CDR3 is 14 residues long. This receptor was obtained from a girl between 5 and 17 years old with cystic fibrosis. The chain combines TRBV21-1 with TRBJ2-7. TRBV21-1 is tagged as a pseudogene. Sequencing input: blood. The CDR3 DNA is TGTGCCAGCAGCCGATCGAGAGCAGAGTACGAGCAGTACGTC. Its protein product is CASSRSRAEYEQYV.